This T cell receptor beta chain originates from a study of response to subunit inactivated influenza vaccine. Germline V CDR1 and CDR2: SGHVS, FNYEAQ. Trimming removed 1 base from V and 2 bases from J; junction bases left unmatched: 0. The CDR3 consists of 15 residues. There are many counts of this clonotype. TCRdb called the RT-PCR reads again in MiXCR, with one record for every CDR3 protein. The sample records approximately 500,000 distinct CDR3 sequences, roughly 13% being singletons. The chain carries TRBV7-6 and TRBJ1-3; 9 nucleotides align to TRBD1. The sequences come from PBMCs from blood, collected roughly 48 days after vaccination. The clonotype originates from a man aged 50 to 59 who received an inactivated influenza vaccine. CDR3 in amino acids: CASSLGQGAGNTIYF. CDR3 nucleotide sequence: TGTGCCAGCAGCTTAGGACAGGGGGCTGGAAACACCATATATTTT.